Listed below are T cell receptor beta chains from one sample, sequenced in a study of CD8 T cell repertoires and HIV-1 epitope variants. These TCRs' antigens remain unknown. Profiling relied on immunoSEQ multiplex PCR, and the TCRdb table lists in-frame clones only, not all of them. The sample shows some 5,000 clones, about 69% of them seen only once. Sequenced material: cultured CD8+ T cells derived from PBMCs. These receptors were collected from a male donor with HIV. Each CDR3 is given without its conserved first and last residue. The order of the fields is V gene, clone size, D gene, CDR3 protein. A D gene is named only where the DNA matches it firmly. Rows may omit the clone size; those that give it use once, few, many or a size class.

TRBV15 . . ATSREGRLNTEAF
TRBV28 once . ASGTLGGTNEKLF
TRBV29-1 . TRBD2 SVEEPRGGSYNEQF
TRBV4-1 . . ASSLVDSESREQY
TRBV9 . . ASSVNRDLDMNTEAF
TRBV10-2 . . ASSPTGETGQAF
TRBV7-6 . . ASSLGVFDSTFANTGELF
TRBV5-1 . . ASSLYQGSYNEQF
TRBV28 . . ASRIQGLDEKLF
TRBV6-1 . . ASKTTGEGYNEQF
TRBV6-5 . . ASSSLGGSGGELF
TRBV5-1 . . ASSSGTLDSNQPQH
TRBV19 . TRBD1 ASTLRQGAETQY
TRBV28 once . ASRASPNYGYT
TRBV6-1 . TRBD2 ASILAGDTGELF
TRBV9 . TRBD1 ASSPWTGGNEQF
TRBV28 . . ASSLLAGRSQH
TRBV4-1 . TRBD1 ASSRLQGEEAF
TRBV7-9 . TRBD2 ASSTTGGNTQY
TRBV19 . TRBD2 ASSMSRMGGSADTQY
TRBV7-9 . . ASSLDGASEQF
TRBV7-6 few . ASSFFTTDGYT
TRBV2 . TRBD1 ASSERQGEVGYT
TRBV9 . . ASSVEGSSYEQY